Presented here are 30 T cell receptor beta chains from one specimen sequenced in a study. TCRdb recomputed calls from the RT-PCR reads with MiXCR, one row per CDR3 protein. Counted here are hundreds of thousands of distinct CDR3 sequences, 13% to 15% occurring once; the ten biggest clones make up 3% to 4.5%. Specimen: memory CD4+ T cells from blood. These receptors were taken from a female donor in good health, serving as a healthy control.

This chain links TRBV20-1 with TRBJ2-7; D may match TRBD1 or TRBD2 (5 bases each). The CDR3 spans 13 residues. Between the trimmed V and J ends, which lost 6 bases and 3 bases, there was a span of 15 bases. The germline CDR1 and CDR2 sequences are DFQATT and SNEGSKA (reference sequence). The CDR3 nucleotides read TGCAGTGCGCAAAAATCGGGGCTCTACGAGCAGTACTTC. Translating it yields CSAQKSGLYEQYF.

This clonotype was picked up a small number of times. This sequence joins TRBV6-6 and TRBJ2-2; D possibly corresponds to TRBD2 (6 bases). This CDR3 is 17 amino acids long. Per the germline V gene, CDR1 is MNHNY and CDR2 is SVGAGI (reference sequence). V gave up 6 bases and J gave up 1 base, with 18 bases separating them. CDR3 sequence: CASRPPPGLQNTGELFF. The CDR3 coding sequence is TGTGCCAGCAGGCCACCCCCGGGACTCCAGAACACCGGGGAGCTGTTTTTT.

This clonotype was recorded at least ten times. The chain employs TRBV6-1 and TRBJ2-1; D is unresolved. V gave up 8 bases and J gave up 2 bases, with 4 bases separating them. The CDR3 spans 11 residues. The germline V gene encodes CDR1 MNHNS and CDR2 SASEGT. The CDR3, as DNA: TGTGCCAGCGGGACCTACAATGAGCAGTTCTTC. It yields the protein CASGTYNEQFF.

This clonotype was found many times. This chain connects TRBV5-1 to TRBJ1-1; D remains ambiguous. V lost 0 bases and J lost 1, with 10 bases in between. Germline CDR1 is SGHRS and CDR2 is YFSETQ. The CDR3 is 15 residues long. The CDR3 is CASSLGGSTNTEAFF. CDR3 bases: TGCGCCAGCAGCTTGGGCGGCAGCACGAACACTGAAGCTTTCTTT.

This clonotype was counted only a few times. The V gene is TRBV5-6, the J gene TRBJ1-2; a possible D gene is TRBD1 (5 bases). V was pared by 4 bases and J by 4 bases, with 17 bases between. In germline, CDR1 is SGHDT, CDR2 YYEEEE. This CDR3 contains 15 residues. The DNA of the CDR3 is TGTGCCAGCAGCCGCCGGGACGGGGGGACCTATGGCTACACCTTC. Encoded protein: CASSRRDGGTYGYTF. Using reference TRBV5-6 and TRBJ1-2 for the parts outside the CDR3, the full variable domain is DAGVTQSPTHLIKTRGQQVTLRCSPKSGHDTVSWYQQALGQGPQFIFQYYEEEERQRGNFPDRFSGHQFPNYSSELNVNALLLGDSALYLCASSRRDGGTYGYTFGSGTRLTVV.

This clonotype was counted between two and nine times. CDR3 amino acids: CASSLSREREGAQYF. CDR3 in DNA: TGTGCCAGCAGCTTAAGTCGGGAGCGGGAGGGGGCCCAGTACTTC. This chain uses TRBV7-2 with TRBJ2-5, with TRBD2 identical over 10 bases. CDR1 is SGHTA and CDR2 is FQGNSA in the germline V gene. Trimming at V came to 2 bases and at J to 9 bases, leaving 9 bases not matched to a gene. CDR3 length equals 15 residues.

This clonotype was observed a handful of times. The V gene is TRBV9, the J gene TRBJ2-3, with 7 bases identical to TRBD1. J was trimmed by 5 bases and V by 2 bases; bases with no gene match: 11. The length of the CDR3 is 16 residues. Germline V lookup: CDR1 SGDLS, CDR2 YYNGEE. DNA for the CDR3: TGTGCCAGCAGCGTCCACAGGGGATTAGAAAGAGATACGCAGTATTTT. Protein: CASSVHRGLERDTQYF.

This clonotype was seen repeatedly, ten times or more. V is TRBV20-1 and J is TRBJ1-1; tentative D call: TRBD1 (6 bases). V lost 2 bases, J lost 7 bases, and 11 bases lay in between. The CDR3 length is 12 residues. CDR1 is DFQATT and CDR2 is SNEGSKA in the germline V gene (reference sequence). Here the CDR3 DNA reads TGCAGTGCTAGATGGGGGGCCGGTGAAGCTTTCTTT. This codes for CSARWGAGEAFF.

This clonotype was seen a few times. This rearrangement joins TRBV5-1 to TRBJ2-1; the match to TRBD2 covers 7 bases. In germline, CDR1 is SGHRS, CDR2 YFSETQ. V lost 2 bases, J lost 2 bases, and 7 bases stayed unmatched. The CDR3 covers 16 residues. CDR3 DNA sequence: TGCGCCAGCAGCTTTGCGGCTAGCGGCACCTACAATGAGCAGTTCTTC. Translating it yields CASSFAASGTYNEQFF.

In this sample, this clonotype turned up many times. This chain joins TRBV5-1 and TRBJ2-1; TRBD2 aligns across 8 bases. This CDR3 is 15 amino acids long. Looked up from germline, CDR1 is SGHRS and CDR2 is YFSETQ. V was pared by 0 bases and J by 7 bases, with 6 bases of the junction left unmatched. The CDR3 DNA reads as TGCGCCAGCAGCTTGGACGGGAGGGCCCATAATGAGCAGTTCTTC. Residues: CASSLDGRAHNEQFF.

The rearrangement links TRBV28 to TRBJ1-4; D possibly corresponds to TRBD1 (5 bases). Germline assignment: CDR1 MDHEN and CDR2 SYDVKM. CDR3 length equals 14 residues. V lost 5 bases to trimming and J lost 6 bases, with 13 bases between them. The CDR3 DNA reads as TGTGCCAGCAGTCCCCCCTCCAGGGATGAAAAACTGTTTTTT. Its translation: CASSPPSRDEKLFF.

This clonotype was counted between two and nine times. The chain has TRBV6-2 or TRBV6-3 and TRBJ2-7, with 10 bases identical to TRBD2. After removal of 6 bases from V and 1 base from J, the junction contained 18 bases not matched to a gene. The CDR3 loop spans 19 amino acids. Germline-derived CDR1 and CDR2 are MNHEY and SVGEGT. CDR3 loop: CASSPSRGSGRIGSYEQYF. CDR3 DNA: TGTGCCAGCAGCCCCTCTAGGGGTAGCGGGAGGATTGGGTCCTACGAGCAGTACTTC.

This clonotype was observed a few times. Compared with germline, one end of the junction differs, possibly owing to a read error. V and J are TRBV20-1 and TRBJ2-7; D gene ambiguous. The CDR3 covers 12 residues. The V gene's germline CDR1 is DFQATT and CDR2 SNEGSKA (reference sequence). The DNA of the CDR3 is TGCAGTGCTAGCAAAGGAAACTCCTACACTCCATTC. The encoded protein is CSASKGNSYTPF.

This clonotype was seen only a few times. This chain links TRBV7-8 with TRBJ2-7; D gene uncertain. Germline CDR1 and CDR2: SGHVS and FQNEAQ. Trimming removed 2 bases from V and 6 bases from J, with 8 bases in between. CDR3 length: 12 residues. CDR3 nucleotides: TGTGCCAGCAGCTTACAGGTGGTCGAGCAGTACTTC. Amino acid sequence: CASSLQVVEQYF.

This clonotype was counted between two and nine times. This rearrangement joins TRBV20-1 to TRBJ2-2; D perhaps matches TRBD2 (6 bases). CDR1 is DFQATT, CDR2 SNEGSKA, per germline (reference sequence). The CDR3 loop spans 16 amino acids. V lost 4 bases, J lost 3 bases, and 18 bases lay in between. The CDR3 sequence is CSAKKGRGTYTGELFF. The CDR3 DNA is TGCAGTGCTAAGAAGGGTCGGGGGACCTACACCGGGGAGCTGTTTTTT.

The chain joins TRBV4-3 to TRBJ2-5, with 11 bases that match TRBD2. Germline V gene data show CDR1 as LGHNA and CDR2 as YSLEER. The length of the CDR3 is 18 residues. The V and J ends lost 3 bases and 5 bases, in that order; junction bases with no gene match: 14. The CDR3 nucleotides read TGCGCCAGCAGCCAGAGGAGTAGCGGGGGGGAGCGAAGGGAGACCCAGTACTTC. This translates into CASSQRSSGGERRETQYF.

Many counts were recorded for this clonotype. The chain couples TRBV12-3 or TRBV12-4 to TRBJ2-4; weak D call: TRBD2 (6 bases). The V and J ends lost 6 bases and 6 bases respectively, with 15 bases between them. This CDR3 has 14 residues. CDR3 bases: TGTGCCAGCAGCAGTCGGGAGTGGGGAAACATTCAGTACTTC. This codes for CASSSREWGNIQYF.

This clonotype has more than one count but fewer than ten. The chain joins TRBV12-3 or TRBV12-4 to TRBJ2-2, with 12 positions matching TRBD2. V dropped 6 bases and J dropped 7; count of bases not matched to a gene: 9. This CDR3 comprises 16 residues. CDR3 sequence reads: CASSPMTSGSIGELFF. The CDR3, as DNA: TGTGCCAGCAGCCCAATGACTAGCGGGAGTATCGGGGAGCTGTTTTTT.

This clonotype was counted a few times. The rearrangement links TRBV7-6 to TRBJ2-7, with 8 bases identical to TRBD1. V was clipped by 1 base and J by 7 bases; unmatched bases: 9. The CDR3 consists of 15 residues. From germline, CDR1 is SGHVS and CDR2 FNYEAQ. CDR3 residues: CASSLDADRAREQYF. CDR3 bases: TGTGCCAGCAGCTTAGATGCGGACAGGGCTCGTGAGCAGTACTTC.

The CDR3 DNA sequence: TGTGCCAGCAGGAACAGGCTTATAACAGATACGCAGTATTTT. Protein product: CASRNRLITDTQYF. The chain carries TRBV27 and TRBJ2-3, with D perhaps TRBD1 (5 bases). CDR1 and CDR2 (germline): MNHEY, SMNVEV (reference sequence). This CDR3 comprises 14 residues. V lost 6 bases and J 3 bases, leaving 13 bases between the germline ends.

The genes are TRBV6-5 and TRBJ1-1; D possibly corresponds to TRBD1 (6 bases). The germline V gene encodes CDR1 MNHEY and CDR2 SVGAGI. The CDR3 totals 15 residues. Between the trimmed V and J ends, which lost 3 bases and 5 bases, there was a span of 16 bases. CDR3 sequence (DNA): TGTGCCAGCAGTTATGGAAGCGGGGGCCGGACTGAAGCTTTCTTT. Encoded protein: CASSYGSGGRTEAFF.

Only a few counts were recorded for this clonotype. This chain uses TRBV20-1 with TRBJ1-5, with a tentative D call TRBD1 (6 bases). V was trimmed by 5 bases and J by 1 base, leaving 12 bases between them. The CDR3 is 14 residues long. Germline-derived CDR1 and CDR2 are DFQATT and SNEGSKA (reference sequence). CDR3 residues: CSAHRVGSNQPQHF. CDR3 in DNA: TGCAGTGCTCACAGGGTTGGCAGCAATCAGCCCCAGCATTTT.

This sequence joins TRBV5-1 and TRBJ2-7; 9 bases fit TRBD2. The V segment lost 3 bases and the J segment 1 base; nucleotides outside the gene matches: 8. The CDR3 consists of 16 residues. Per the germline V gene, CDR1 is SGHRS and CDR2 is YFSETQ. The CDR3 loop reads CASSSLAGMSSYEQYF. Written as DNA, the CDR3 is TGCGCCAGCAGCTCGCTAGCGGGAATGTCATCCTACGAGCAGTACTTC.

This clonotype was recorded at least ten times. The rearrangement links TRBV7-2 to TRBJ2-7; 8 bases match TRBD2. V was pared by 8 bases and J by 3 bases, with 9 bases of the junction left unmatched. CDR1 and CDR2 (germline): SGHTA, FQGNSA. The CDR3 spans 14 residues. CDR3 sequence (DNA): TGTGCCAGCTCGGGGAGCGGGAGAGTCTACGAGCAGTACTTC. It yields the protein CASSGSGRVYEQYF. Full variable domain (remainder filled in from reference TRBV7-2 and TRBJ2-7): GAGVSQSPSNKVTEKGKDVELRCDPISGHTALYWYRQSLGQGLEFLIYFQGNSAPDKSGLPSDRFSAERTGGSVSTLTIQRTQQEDSAVYLCASSGSGRVYEQYFGPGTRLTVT.

This clonotype was recorded a few times. The V gene is TRBV28, the J gene TRBJ2-1; tentative D call: TRBD2 (6 bases). Germline V gene data show CDR1 as MDHEN and CDR2 as SYDVKM. CDR3 length: 14 amino acids. Trimming stripped 8 bases from V and 1 base from J, with 12 bases between. The CDR3 spells CASRGFGSYNEQFF. The CDR3, as DNA: TGTGCCAGCCGGGGGTTCGGGTCCTACAATGAGCAGTTCTTC.

This chain connects TRBV12-3 or TRBV12-4 to TRBJ2-1; D is uncertain. The V gene lost 6 bases and the J gene lost 10 bases, with 13 bases spanning the gap. The CDR3 has 12 residues. For the CDR3, the DNA is TGTGCCAGCAGCTTAATGGGCGTCGAGCAGTTCTTC. Protein sequence: CASSLMGVEQFF.

This clonotype was recorded many times. This chain joins TRBV5-1 and TRBJ2-7, with D possibly matching TRBD2 (5 bases). This CDR3 has 14 residues. The V end lost 0 bases, the J end lost 5 bases, and 12 bases lay between the germline ends. Germline values: CDR1 SGHRS, CDR2 YFSETQ. The CDR3: CASSLGSGINEQYF. For the CDR3, the DNA is TGCGCCAGCAGCTTGGGTTCCGGGATTAACGAGCAGTACTTC.

This clonotype was picked up a small number of times. For the CDR3, the DNA is TGCGCCAGCAGCCGGACAGGGGAGGGGAATTCACCCCTCCACTTT. This gives the protein CASSRTGEGNSPLHF. This rearrangement joins TRBV4-3 to TRBJ1-6, with 9 positions matching TRBD1. Germline V gene lookup returns CDR1 LGHNA and CDR2 YSLEER. V lost 4 bases and J lost 7; bases outside the gene matches: 5. This CDR3 has 15 residues.

The rearrangement joins TRBV6-5 to TRBJ2-1, with 9 bases that match TRBD1. Germline CDR1 MNHEY, CDR2 SVGAGI. The length of the CDR3 is 15 residues. V dropped 5 bases and J dropped 3; count of bases not matched to a gene: 5. The CDR3 DNA is TGTGCCAGCAGTGCCGGACAGGGGTACTACAATGAGCAGTTCTTC. Residues: CASSAGQGYYNEQFF.

The chain couples TRBV5-1 to TRBJ1-1, with 7 bases aligning to TRBD1. The V and J ends lost 4 bases and 2 bases, in that order; junction bases with no gene match: 5. The CDR3 runs 14 residues. Germline V gives CDR1 SGHRS, CDR2 YFSETQ. Here the CDR3 reads CASSRTGINTEAFF. The CDR3 DNA sequence: TGCGCCAGCAGCAGGACAGGTATAAACACTGAAGCTTTCTTT.